Listed below are T cell receptor beta chains from one sample, sequenced in a study of T-cell memory formation after mild COVID-19. Each CDR3 protein gets one entry after TCRdb re-called the 5' RACE reads with MiXCR. This table holds fewer than 350,000 distinct CDR3 sequences, under 20% found once. The sample consisted of PBMCs or a T cell subset sorted from them (not recorded which). Source of these receptors: a man in his late teens or twenties who had mild COVID-19 (a few samples of this study predate the infection). Cell type and time point are not known. Both conserved end residues are part of each CDR3. A D gene is named only where the DNA matches it firmly. Expanded clones are given a class, and other clones once, few, many or no size at all.

>TRBJ2-1|TRBD2|few|TRBV5-4
TGTGCCAGCAGCCGAACTAGCGGGACGTACCACAGGGAGCAGTTCTTC
CASSRTSGTYHREQFF
>TRBJ1-5|-|-|TRBV6-5
TGTGCCAGCAGTTACTCTTGGACGGAGGGGAATCAGCCCCAGCATTTT
CASSYSWTEGNQPQHF
>TRBJ2-6|-|few|TRBV27
TGTGCCAGCACAGGGGTTGGATCATTTGGGGCCAACGTCCTGACTTTC
CASTGVGSFGANVLTF
>TRBJ2-5|TRBD1|-|TRBV28
TGTGCCAGCAGTTTCTTGCAGGGGGTGAAAGAGACCCAGTACTTC
CASSFLQGVKETQYF
>TRBJ2-2|-|-|TRBV2
TGTGCCAGCAGTGCGGACAGCTGGGAGCTGTTTTTT
CASSADSWELFF
>TRBJ1-2|-|few|TRBV5-1
TGCGCCAGCAGCTTAGAGGGGCAGGAGGGCTACACCTTC
CASSLEGQEGYTF
>TRBJ1-1|-|-|TRBV11-2
TGTGCCAGCAGCCCCGCGGACACCATGAACACTGAAGCTTTCTTT
CASSPADTMNTEAFF
>TRBJ2-3|TRBD2|-|TRBV25-1
TGTGCCAGCAGACTAGCGGGGGTGAAAGATACGCAGTATTTT
CASRLAGVKDTQYF
>TRBJ2-7|TRBD2|once|TRBV6-6
TGTGCCAGCCGTCCCCGAGCGGGGGTCATCTACGAGCAGTACTTC
CASRPRAGVIYEQYF
>TRBJ1-2|-|-|TRBV27
TGTGCCAGCAGTTTATCGCGTATCTATGGCTACACCTTC
CASSLSRIYGYTF
>TRBJ2-2|-|few|TRBV3-1
TGTGCCAGCAGCCTACTGGGCGGGGAGCTGTTTTTT
CASSLLGGELFF
>TRBJ2-3|TRBD1|few|TRBV5-1
TGCGCCAGCAGCCCCCTGACAGGGAGCACAGATACGCAGTATTTT
CASSPLTGSTDTQYF
>TRBJ2-3|TRBD1|-|TRBV6-2/TRBV6-3
TGTGCCAGCAGTGGACAGGGGCAAAGGACAGATACGCAGTATTTT
CASSGQGQRTDTQYF
>TRBJ2-7|TRBD1|few|TRBV11-2
TGTGCCAGCAGACCCGTCGACAGGGCCTACTACGAGCAGTACTTC
CASRPVDRAYYEQYF
>TRBJ2-3|-|-|TRBV7-2
TGTGCCAGCAGCTTATCGCGTTTGGATACGCAGTATTTT
CASSLSRLDTQYF
>TRBJ1-1|-|-|TRBV2
TGTGCCAGCAGTGATCCCAGGGACCTGAACACTGAAGCTTTCTTT
CASSDPRDLNTEAFF
>TRBJ2-3|TRBD2|few|TRBV29-1
TGCAGCGTCAGGACTAGCGGGGCGAGCACAGATACGCAGTATTTT
CSVRTSGASTDTQYF
>TRBJ1-1|-|-|TRBV10-2
TGCGCCAGCAGGTTGGGGGGGGGAACTGAAGCTTTCTTT
CASRLGGGTEAFF
>TRBJ2-3|-|-|TRBV7-2
TGTGCCAGCAGACCCCCCTTTAAAGATACGCAGTATTTT
CASRPPFKDTQYF
>TRBJ2-4|TRBD1|-|TRBV14
TGTGCCAGCAGCCCCCGGACAGGGGTGGCCAAAAACATTCAGTACTTC
CASSPRTGVAKNIQYF
>TRBJ2-1|TRBD2|many|TRBV7-2
TGTGCCAGCAGCTTAGGGGCGGGGGGACATTACAATGAGCAGTTCTTC
CASSLGAGGHYNEQFF
>TRBJ1-1|TRBD1|few|TRBV9
TGTGCCAGCAGCGTGAAGGGCCGGACAGGGGAAACTGAAGCTTTCTTT
CASSVKGRTGETEAFF
>TRBJ1-5|-|few|TRBV4-3
TGCGCCAGCAGCCAAGATCCGGGGTCGCCCCAGCATTTT
CASSQDPGSPQHF
>TRBJ2-1|-|many|TRBV5-1
TGCGCCAGCAGCTTGCTCCCGACCCGGAGGAATGAGCAGTTCTTC
CASSLLPTRRNEQFF
>TRBJ1-2|-|once|TRBV29-1
TGCAGCGTTGGGCCAGGGGCCGATGGGTATGGCTACACCTTC
CSVGPGADGYGYTF
>TRBJ1-1|-|many|TRBV11-2
TGTGCCAGCAGCTGGGGGACTGAAGCTTTCTTT
CASSWGTEAFF
>TRBJ2-5|-|-|TRBV2
TGTGCCAGCAGTGACAGGGACGGGGAGACCCAGTACTTC
CASSDRDGETQYF
>TRBJ1-1|-|once|TRBV11-2
TGTGCCAGCAGCTTGGCATTCGGTGGCACTGAAGCTTTCTTT
CASSLAFGGTEAFF
>TRBJ2-1|TRBD2|-|TRBV9
TGTGCCAGCAGCTGGAGCGGGGGTCTAAACAATGAGCAGTTCTTC
CASSWSGGLNNEQFF
>TRBJ2-4|-|-|TRBV14
TGTGCCAGCAGTCAAGCTATTGGGTCAGGGCGAGAACTAGCCAAAAACATTCAGTACTTC
CASSQAIGSGRELAKNIQYF
>TRBJ2-5|TRBD2|-|TRBV10-3
TGTGCCATCAGTGAGACTAGCGGGGGACGCCAAGAGACCCAGTACTTC
CAISETSGGRQETQYF
>TRBJ2-5|TRBD2|few|TRBV3-1
TGTGCCAGCAGGGGGACTAGCGGGGGGTCCTCCCAGTACTTC
CASRGTSGGSSQYF
>TRBJ2-7|-|-|TRBV4-3
TGCGCCAGCAGCCAAGATCAGAGCATAGGGCGGGAGCAGTACTTC
CASSQDQSIGREQYF
>TRBJ2-1|-|many|TRBV9
TGTGCCAGCAGCGTAGTTACAGGGTCGACCTACAATGAGCAGTTCTTC
CASSVVTGSTYNEQFF
>TRBJ1-3|TRBD1|-|TRBV7-2
TGTGCCAGCAGCCCTGTGACAGGGGGCCGAAACACCATATATTTT
CASSPVTGGRNTIYF
>TRBJ1-1|-|-|TRBV5-6
TGTGCCAGCAGCTCTAGTCCCCTGGGGGCTTTCTTT
CASSSSPLGAFF
>TRBJ2-5|TRBD2|-|TRBV7-2
TGTGCCAGCAGCTGGGGACTAGCGGGGGGAGAGACCCAGTACTTC
CASSWGLAGGETQYF
>TRBJ2-3|TRBD2|-|TRBV12-3/TRBV12-4
TGTGCCAGCAGTTTAGCGTTAGTAGCGGGCGATACGCAGTATTTT
CASSLALVAGDTQYF
>TRBJ2-3|-|few|TRBV7-3
TGTGCCAGCAGCTTAGAGCCTGGCCTGAAAGGGGATACGCAGTATTTT
CASSLEPGLKGDTQYF
>TRBJ1-3|-|-|TRBV12-3/TRBV12-4
TGTGCCAGCAGTTTGGGCCTCAAGGAAGGAAACACCATATATTTT
CASSLGLKEGNTIYF
>TRBJ2-3|TRBD2|few|TRBV4-1
TGCGCCAGCAGCCGCTACGGACTAGCGGGGGGCACAGATACGCAGTATTTT
CASSRYGLAGGTDTQYF
>TRBJ2-5|-|-|TRBV29-1
TGCAGCGTTGTCCCGGGCCTTCGAAGGGAGACCCAGTACTTC
CSVVPGLRRETQYF